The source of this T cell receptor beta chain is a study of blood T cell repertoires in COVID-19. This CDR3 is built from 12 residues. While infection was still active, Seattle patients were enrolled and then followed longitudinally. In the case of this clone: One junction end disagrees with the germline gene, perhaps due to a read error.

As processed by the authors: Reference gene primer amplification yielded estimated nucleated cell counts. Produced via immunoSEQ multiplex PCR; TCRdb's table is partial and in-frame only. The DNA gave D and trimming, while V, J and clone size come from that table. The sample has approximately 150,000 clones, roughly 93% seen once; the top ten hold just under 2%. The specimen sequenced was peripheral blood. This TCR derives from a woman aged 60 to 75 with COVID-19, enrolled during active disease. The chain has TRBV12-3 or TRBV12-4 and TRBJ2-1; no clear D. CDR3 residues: CASSWSYSEQFF. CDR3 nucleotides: TGTGCCAGCAGTTGGTCCTACAGTGAGCAGTTCTTC.